This entry features one T cell receptor beta chain sequence. The data stem from a study of blood T cell repertoires in COVID-19. Overall study context: Some COVID-19 samples were acute and others convalescent; all came from the United States, Italy and Spain. Sample material is recorded as cDNA or gDNA derived from T cells, B-cell-depleted T cells, or PBMCs.

How the authors handled the data: The assay estimated nucleated cells by amplifying reference gene primers. The method was immunoSEQ multiplex PCR; TCRdb's version includes in-frame clones alone and lacks a portion of them. For V, J and clone size, that table is used; D and trimming come from the DNA. The table shows 200,000 to 300,000 clones, with about 88% occurring only once. The clonotype was recovered from a woman aged 60-70 years with COVID-19, enrolled during active disease. The sequenced sample consisted of peripheral blood.

CDR3 nucleotides: TGTGCCAGCAGCCGTTTCCCCCCGGGGGTGGGGTACAATGAGCAGTTCTTC. Amino acid sequence: CASSRFPPGVGYNEQFF. V and J are TRBV27 and TRBJ2-1; D is perhaps TRBD2 (6 bases). The CDR3 contains 17 residues. Germline loops: CDR1 MNHEY, CDR2 SMNVEV (reference sequence). Trimming took off 6 bases at V and 4 bases at J, with 22 bases between the two ends.